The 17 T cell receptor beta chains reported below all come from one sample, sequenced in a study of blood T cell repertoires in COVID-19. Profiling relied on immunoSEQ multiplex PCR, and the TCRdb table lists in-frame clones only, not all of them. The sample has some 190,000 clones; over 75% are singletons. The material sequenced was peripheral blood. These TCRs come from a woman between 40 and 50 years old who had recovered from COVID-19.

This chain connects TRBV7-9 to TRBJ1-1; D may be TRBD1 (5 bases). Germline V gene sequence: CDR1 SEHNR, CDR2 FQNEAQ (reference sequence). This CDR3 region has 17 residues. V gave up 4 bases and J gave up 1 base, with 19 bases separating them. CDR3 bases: TGTGCCAGCAGCTCCACCATAGGTGGGGGGACGAACACTGAAGCTTTCTTT. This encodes CASSSTIGGGTNTEAFF.

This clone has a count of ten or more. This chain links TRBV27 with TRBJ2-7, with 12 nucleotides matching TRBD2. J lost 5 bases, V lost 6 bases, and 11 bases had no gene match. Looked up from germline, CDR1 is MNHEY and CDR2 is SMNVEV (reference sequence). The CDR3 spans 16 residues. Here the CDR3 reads CASRVLAGGTSNEQYF. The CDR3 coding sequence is TGTGCCAGCAGGGTCCTAGCGGGAGGGACTTCCAACGAGCAGTACTTC.

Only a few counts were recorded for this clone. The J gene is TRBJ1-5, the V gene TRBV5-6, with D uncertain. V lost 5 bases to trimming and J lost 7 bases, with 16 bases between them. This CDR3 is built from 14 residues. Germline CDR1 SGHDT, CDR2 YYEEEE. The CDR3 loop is CASRTRQLPQPQHF. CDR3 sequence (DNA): TGTGCCAGCAGGACGAGGCAGCTGCCCCAGCCCCAGCATTTT.

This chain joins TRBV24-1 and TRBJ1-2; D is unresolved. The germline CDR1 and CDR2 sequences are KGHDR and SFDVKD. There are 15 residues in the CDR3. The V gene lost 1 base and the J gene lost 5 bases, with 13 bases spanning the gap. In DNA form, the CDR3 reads TGTGCCACCAGTGATTTTAGTCGGGATGGATATGGCTACACCTTC. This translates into CATSDFSRDGYGYTF.

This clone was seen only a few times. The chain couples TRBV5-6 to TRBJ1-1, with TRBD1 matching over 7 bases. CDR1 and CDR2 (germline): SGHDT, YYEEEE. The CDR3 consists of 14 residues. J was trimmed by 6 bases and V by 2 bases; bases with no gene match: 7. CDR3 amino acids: CASSLPQGTAEAFF. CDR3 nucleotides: TGTGCCAGCAGCTTACCACAGGGGACCGCTGAAGCTTTCTTT. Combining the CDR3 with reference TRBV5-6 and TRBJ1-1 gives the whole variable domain DAGVTQSPTHLIKTRGQQVTLRCSPKSGHDTVSWYQQALGQGPQFIFQYYEEEERQRGNFPDRFSGHQFPNYSSELNVNALLLGDSALYLCASSLPQGTAEAFFGQGTRLTVV.

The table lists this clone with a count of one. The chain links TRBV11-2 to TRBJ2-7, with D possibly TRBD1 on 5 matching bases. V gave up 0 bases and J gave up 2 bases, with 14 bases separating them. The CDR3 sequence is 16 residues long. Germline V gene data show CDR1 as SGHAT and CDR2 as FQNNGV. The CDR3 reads CASSLDLSTGPYEQYF. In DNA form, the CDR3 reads TGTGCCAGCAGCTTAGATCTAAGTACAGGACCCTACGAGCAGTACTTC.

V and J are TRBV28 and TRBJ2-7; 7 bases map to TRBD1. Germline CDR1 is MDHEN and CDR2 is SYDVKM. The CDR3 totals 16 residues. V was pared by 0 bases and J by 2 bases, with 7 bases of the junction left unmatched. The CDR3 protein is CASSLWRQGVPYEQYF. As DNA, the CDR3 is TGTGCCAGCAGTTTATGGAGACAGGGTGTACCCTACGAGCAGTACTTC.

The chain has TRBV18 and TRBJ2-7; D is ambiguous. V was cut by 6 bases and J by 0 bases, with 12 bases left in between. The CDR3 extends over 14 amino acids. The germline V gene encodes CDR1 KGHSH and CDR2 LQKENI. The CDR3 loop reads CASSPASDSYEQYF. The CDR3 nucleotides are TGTGCCAGCTCCCCGGCGAGCGACTCCTACGAGCAGTACTTC.

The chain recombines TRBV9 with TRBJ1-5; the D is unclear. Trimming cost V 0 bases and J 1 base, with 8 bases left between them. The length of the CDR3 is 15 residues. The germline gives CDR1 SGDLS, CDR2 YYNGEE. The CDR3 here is CASSVDGRSNQPQHF. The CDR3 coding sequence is TGTGCCAGCAGCGTAGACGGTCGGAGCAATCAGCCCCAGCATTTT.

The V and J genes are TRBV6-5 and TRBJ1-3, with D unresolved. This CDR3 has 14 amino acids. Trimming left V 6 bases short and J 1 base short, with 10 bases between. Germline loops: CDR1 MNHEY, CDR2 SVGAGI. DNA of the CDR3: TGTGCCAGCAGCCCCGGAGGGTCTGGAAACACCATATATTTT. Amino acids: CASSPGGSGNTIYF.

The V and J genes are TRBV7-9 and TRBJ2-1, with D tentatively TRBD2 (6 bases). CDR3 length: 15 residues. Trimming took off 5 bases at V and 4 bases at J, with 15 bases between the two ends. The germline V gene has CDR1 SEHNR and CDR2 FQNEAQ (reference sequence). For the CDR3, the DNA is TGTGCCAGCAGCGGGGACTCCTTGAAGTACAATGAGCAGTTCTTC. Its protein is CASSGDSLKYNEQFF.

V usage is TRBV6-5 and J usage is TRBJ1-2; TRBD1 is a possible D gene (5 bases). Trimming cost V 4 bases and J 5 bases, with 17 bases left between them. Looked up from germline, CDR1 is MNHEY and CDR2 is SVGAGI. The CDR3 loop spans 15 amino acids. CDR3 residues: CASSFGGGVKYGYTF. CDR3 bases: TGTGCCAGCAGTTTCGGTGGGGGGGTTAAGTATGGCTACACCTTC.

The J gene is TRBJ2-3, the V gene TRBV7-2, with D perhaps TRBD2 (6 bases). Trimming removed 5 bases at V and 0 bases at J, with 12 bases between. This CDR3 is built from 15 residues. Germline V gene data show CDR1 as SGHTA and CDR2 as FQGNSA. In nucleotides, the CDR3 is TGTGCCAGCAGCCCTGGAGCGGGCAGCACAGATACGCAGTATTTT. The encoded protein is CASSPGAGSTDTQYF.

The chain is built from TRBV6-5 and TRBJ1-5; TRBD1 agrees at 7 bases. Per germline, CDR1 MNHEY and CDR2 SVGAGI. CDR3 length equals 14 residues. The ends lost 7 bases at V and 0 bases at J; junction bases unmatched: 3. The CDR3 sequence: CASKDRHSNQPQHF. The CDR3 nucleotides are TGTGCCAGCAAGGACAGGCATAGCAATCAGCCCCAGCATTTT.

CDR3 sequence: CASRTQTGQSNQPQHF. Written as DNA, the CDR3 is TGTGCCAGTAGGACCCAGACAGGGCAAAGCAATCAGCCCCAGCATTTT. This chain connects TRBV19 to TRBJ1-5; 7 bases agree with TRBD1. In germline, CDR1 is LNHDA, CDR2 SQIVND (reference sequence). CDR3 length: 16 amino acids. J lost 1 base, V lost 6 bases, and 9 bases had no gene match.

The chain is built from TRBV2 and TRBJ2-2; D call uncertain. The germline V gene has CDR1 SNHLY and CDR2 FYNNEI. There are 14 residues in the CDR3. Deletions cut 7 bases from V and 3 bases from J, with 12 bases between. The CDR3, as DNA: TGTGCCAGCAACCCCATAATAGACACCGGGGAGCTGTTTTTT. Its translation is CASNPIIDTGELFF. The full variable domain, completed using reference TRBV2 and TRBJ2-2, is EPEVTQTPSHQVTQMGQEVILRCVPISNHLYFYWYRQILGQKVEFLVSFYNNEISEKSEIFDDQFSVERPDGSNFTLKIRSTKLEDSAMYFCASNPIIDTGELFFGEGSRLTVL.

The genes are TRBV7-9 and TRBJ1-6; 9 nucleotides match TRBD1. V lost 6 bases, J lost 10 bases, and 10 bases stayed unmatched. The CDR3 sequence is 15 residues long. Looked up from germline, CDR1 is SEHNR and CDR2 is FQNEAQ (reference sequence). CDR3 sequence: CASRKATGGGSPLHF. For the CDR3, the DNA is TGTGCCAGCAGGAAAGCGACAGGGGGAGGATCACCCCTCCACTTT.